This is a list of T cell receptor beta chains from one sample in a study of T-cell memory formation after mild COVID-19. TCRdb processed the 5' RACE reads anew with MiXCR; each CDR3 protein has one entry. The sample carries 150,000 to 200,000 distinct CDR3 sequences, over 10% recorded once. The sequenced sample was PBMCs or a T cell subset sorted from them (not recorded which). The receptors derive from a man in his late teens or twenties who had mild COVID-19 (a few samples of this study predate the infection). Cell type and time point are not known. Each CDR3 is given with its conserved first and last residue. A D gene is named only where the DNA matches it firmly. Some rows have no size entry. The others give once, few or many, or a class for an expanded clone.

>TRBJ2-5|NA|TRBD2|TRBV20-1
CSAEPRTSGGAVETQYF
TGCAGTGCTGAACCACGGACTAGCGGGGGGGCCGTGGAGACCCAGTACTTC
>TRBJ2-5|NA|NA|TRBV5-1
CASSDGFAKETQYF
TGCGCCAGCAGCGACGGGTTCGCAAAAGAGACCCAGTACTTC
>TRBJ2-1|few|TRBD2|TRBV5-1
CASSLGQGGVKQFF
TGCGCCAGCAGCTTGGGGCAGGGAGGGGTCAAGCAGTTCTTC
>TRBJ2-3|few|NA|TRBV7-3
CASSLLRSVDTQYF
TGTGCCAGCAGCCTCCTCCGATCGGTGGATACGCAGTATTTT
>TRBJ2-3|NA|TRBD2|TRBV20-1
CSMRLAGGGTDTQYF
TGCAGCATGAGACTAGCGGGGGGGGGCACAGATACGCAGTATTTT
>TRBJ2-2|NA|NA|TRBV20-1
CSAREGPGELFF
TGCAGTGCTAGAGAGGGGCCCGGGGAGCTGTTTTTT
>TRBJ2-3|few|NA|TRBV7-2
CASSLELGGTDTQYF
TGTGCCAGCAGCTTAGAACTCGGGGGCACAGATACGCAGTATTTT
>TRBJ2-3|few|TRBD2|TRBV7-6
CASSFSAGGPNTQYF
TGTGCCAGCAGCTTTTCAGCGGGGGGGCCAAATACGCAGTATTTT
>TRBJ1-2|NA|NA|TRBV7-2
CASSSRINYGYTF
TGTGCCAGCAGCTCGCGGATTAACTATGGCTACACCTTC
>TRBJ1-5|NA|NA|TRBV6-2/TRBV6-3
CASSGPGEGNQPQHF
TGTGCCAGCAGTGGACCCGGGGAGGGCAATCAGCCCCAGCATTTT
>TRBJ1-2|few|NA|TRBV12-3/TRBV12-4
CASINTGSYGYTF
TGTGCCAGCATCAATACAGGGAGCTATGGCTACACCTTC
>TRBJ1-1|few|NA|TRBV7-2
CASSLAGPGGEAFF
TGTGCCAGCAGCTTAGCGGGGCCTGGGGGTGAAGCTTTCTTT
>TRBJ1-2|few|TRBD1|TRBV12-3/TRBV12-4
CASSRETGDGYTF
TGTGCCAGCAGCCGGGAGACAGGGGATGGCTACACCTTC
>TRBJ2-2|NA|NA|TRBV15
CATSGGPNTGELFF
TGTGCCACCAGCGGGGGACCGAACACCGGGGAGCTGTTTTTT
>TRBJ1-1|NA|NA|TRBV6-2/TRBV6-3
CASSPHYRATEAFF
TGTGCCAGCAGCCCACACTACAGGGCCACTGAAGCTTTCTTT
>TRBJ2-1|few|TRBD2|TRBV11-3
CASSSSGKYNEQFF
TGTGCCAGCAGCTCTAGCGGGAAATACAATGAGCAGTTCTTC
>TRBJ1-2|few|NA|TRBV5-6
CASLRKGEYGYTF
TGTGCCAGCCTACGAAAGGGGGAATATGGCTACACCTTC
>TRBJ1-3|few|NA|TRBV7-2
CASSPGHNSGNTIYF
TGTGCCAGCAGCCCGGGACACAACTCTGGAAACACCATATATTTT
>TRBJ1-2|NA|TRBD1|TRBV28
CASGMTGLLLDGYTF
TGTGCCAGCGGGATGACAGGGCTCCTTCTCGATGGCTACACCTTC
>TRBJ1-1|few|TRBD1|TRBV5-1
CASSLVMGQGEAFF
TGCGCCAGCAGCTTGGTAATGGGACAGGGTGAAGCTTTCTTT
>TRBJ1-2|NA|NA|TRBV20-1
CSATRDYGYTF
TGCAGTGCTACCAGGGACTATGGCTACACCTTC
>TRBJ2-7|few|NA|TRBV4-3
CASSHARGGDEQYF
TGCGCCAGCAGCCACGCCCGAGGGGGAGACGAGCAGTACTTC
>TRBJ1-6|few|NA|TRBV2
CASSKQGNSPLHF
TGTGCCAGCAGTAAACAGGGTAATTCACCCCTCCACTTT
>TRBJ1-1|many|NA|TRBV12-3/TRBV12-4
CASRITEAFF
TGTGCCAGCCGCATAACTGAAGCTTTCTTT
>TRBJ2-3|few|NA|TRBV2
CASSEAWGGTDTQYF
TGTGCCAGCAGTGAAGCATGGGGGGGCACAGATACGCAGTATTTT
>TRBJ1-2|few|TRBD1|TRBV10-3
CAATDRNYGYTF
TGTGCCGCCACGGACAGGAACTATGGCTACACCTTC
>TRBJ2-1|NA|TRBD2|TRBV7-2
CASSSPRGASGGEGGNEQFF
TGTGCCAGCAGCTCCCCACGGGGGGCTAGCGGGGGGGAAGGGGGTAATGAGCAGTTCTTC
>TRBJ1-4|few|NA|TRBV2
CASEGANEKLFF
TGTGCCAGCGAAGGAGCGAATGAAAAACTGTTTTTT
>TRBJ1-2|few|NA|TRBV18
CASSPKTGTDYGYTF
TGTGCCAGCTCACCAAAGACCGGGACGGACTATGGCTACACCTTC
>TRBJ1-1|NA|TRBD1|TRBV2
CATTDRVETEAFF
TGTGCCACTACGGACAGGGTAGAGACTGAAGCTTTCTTT
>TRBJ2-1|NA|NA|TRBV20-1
CSANPGIYNEQFF
TGCAGTGCTAACCCCGGGATCTACAATGAGCAGTTCTTC
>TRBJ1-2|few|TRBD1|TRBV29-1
CSGSQGALYGYTF
TGCAGCGGCTCACAGGGGGCTCTCTATGGCTACACCTTC
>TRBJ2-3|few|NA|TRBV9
CASSVAGRTLGSTDTQYF
TGTGCCAGCAGCGTAGCTGGACGGACTTTAGGGAGCACAGATACGCAGTATTTT
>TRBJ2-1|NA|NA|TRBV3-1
CASSQDWSGDFSYNEQFF
TGTGCCAGCAGCCAAGACTGGTCGGGGGATTTCTCCTACAATGAGCAGTTCTTC
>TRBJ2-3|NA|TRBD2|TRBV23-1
CASSPSIIPSGGSTDTQYF
TGCGCCAGCAGTCCATCGATTATTCCTAGCGGGGGGAGCACAGATACGCAGTATTTT
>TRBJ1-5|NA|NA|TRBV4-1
CASSPIEGQPQHF
TGCGCCAGCAGCCCAATCGAGGGTCAGCCCCAGCATTTT
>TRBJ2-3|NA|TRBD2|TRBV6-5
CASSYSGLAGGWTDTQYF
TGTGCCAGCAGTTACTCGGGACTAGCGGGGGGCTGGACAGATACGCAGTATTTT
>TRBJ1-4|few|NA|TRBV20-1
CSARDIRQVEKLFF
TGCAGTGCTAGAGATATAAGACAGGTGGAAAAACTGTTTTTT
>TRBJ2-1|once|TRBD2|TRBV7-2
CASSLTSGGSEQFF
TGTGCCAGCAGCTTAACTAGCGGGGGTAGTGAGCAGTTCTTC
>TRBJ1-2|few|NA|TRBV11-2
CASSLRGTSYGYTF
TGTGCCAGCAGCTTAAGGGGAACCTCCTATGGCTACACCTTC
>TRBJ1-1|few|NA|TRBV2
CASRGNRNTEAFF
TGTGCCAGCAGAGGCAATCGGAACACTGAAGCTTTCTTT
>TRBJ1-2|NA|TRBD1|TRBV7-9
CASSPPPGQTLRHNYGYTF
TGTGCCAGCAGCCCTCCTCCGGGACAGACCCTCAGGCATAACTATGGCTACACCTTC
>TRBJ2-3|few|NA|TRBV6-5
CASASGQDTDTQYF
TGTGCCAGCGCGAGCGGACAAGATACAGATACGCAGTATTTT
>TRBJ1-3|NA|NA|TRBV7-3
CASSLRGPSGNTIYF
TGTGCCAGCAGCTTACGGGGACCCTCTGGAAACACCATATATTTT
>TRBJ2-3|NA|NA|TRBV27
CASASNGAPDTQYF
TGTGCCAGCGCCTCAAATGGGGCGCCAGATACGCAGTATTTT
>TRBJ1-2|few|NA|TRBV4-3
CASSLDTINYGYTF
TGCGCCAGCAGCCTGGACACCATTAACTATGGCTACACCTTC
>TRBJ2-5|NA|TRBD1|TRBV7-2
CASSFRGLETQYF
TGTGCCAGCAGCTTCAGGGGGCTGGAGACCCAGTACTTC
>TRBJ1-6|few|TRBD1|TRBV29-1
CSVTTGLSWDSPLHF
TGCAGCGTGACGACAGGGCTAAGCTGGGATTCACCCCTCCACTTT
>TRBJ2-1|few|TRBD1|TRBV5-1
CASSLVGQGAQNEQFF
TGCGCCAGCAGCTTGGTGGGACAGGGGGCGCAGAATGAGCAGTTCTTC
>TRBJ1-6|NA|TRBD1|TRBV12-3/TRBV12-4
CASSLLLGTVASPLHF
TGTGCCAGCAGTTTACTCCTGGGGACAGTAGCTTCACCCCTCCACTTT
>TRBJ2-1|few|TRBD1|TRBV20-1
CSATGGASHNEQFF
TGCAGTGCCACAGGGGGCGCATCCCACAATGAGCAGTTCTTC
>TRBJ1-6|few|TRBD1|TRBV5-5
CASSLAGTGMSSPLHF
TGTGCCAGCAGCTTGGCCGGGACAGGGATGAGTTCACCCCTCCACTTT
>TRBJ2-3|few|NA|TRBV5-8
CASSPGPPVTDTQYF
TGTGCCAGCAGCCCCGGTCCCCCGGTCACAGATACGCAGTATTTT